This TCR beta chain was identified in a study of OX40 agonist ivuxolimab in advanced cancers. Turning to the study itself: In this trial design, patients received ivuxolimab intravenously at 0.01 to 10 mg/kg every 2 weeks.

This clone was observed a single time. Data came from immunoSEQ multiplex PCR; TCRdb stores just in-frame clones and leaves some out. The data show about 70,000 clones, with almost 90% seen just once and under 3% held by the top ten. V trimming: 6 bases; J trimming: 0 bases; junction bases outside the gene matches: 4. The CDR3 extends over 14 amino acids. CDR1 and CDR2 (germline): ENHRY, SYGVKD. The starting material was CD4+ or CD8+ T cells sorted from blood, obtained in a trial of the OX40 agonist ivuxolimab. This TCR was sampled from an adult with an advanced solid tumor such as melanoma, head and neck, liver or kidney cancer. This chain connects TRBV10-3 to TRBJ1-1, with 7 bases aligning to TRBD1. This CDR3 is CAISLQGMNTEAFF. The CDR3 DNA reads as TGTGCCATCAGCTTACAGGGGATGAACACTGAAGCTTTCTTT.